This T cell receptor beta chain was profiled in a study of blood T cells in healthy people across ages. Worth noting for this clonotype: The antigen remains unidentified.

Next came a second PCR, run for about 7 to 12 cycles, which used a sample-barcoded 5' primer along with a J-beta primer mix. TCRdb re-analysed the 5' RACE reads in MiXCR, keeping a single row per CDR3 protein. The profile shows hundreds of thousands of distinct CDR3 sequences, around 36% of them singletons. Overall study results and limits: Considered underestimates were the diversity estimates obtained from one million T cells. What prevented conclusive comparison of naive and antigen-experienced cells was that PBMCs were unsorted. The study lacked donor CMV status, which possibly confounded expanded clonotype changes.

This CDR3 is built from 14 residues. Trimming cost V 7 bases and J 3 bases; bases outside gene matches: 7. The chain links TRBV12-3 or TRBV12-4 to TRBJ2-7; 9 bases are shared with TRBD1. The source of this sequence is a man aged 18 to 30 in good health. Sequencing was performed on blood. CDR3 sequence reads: CASTPGTGRYEQYF. CDR3 DNA sequence: TGTGCCAGCACTCCCGGGACAGGGCGCTACGAGCAGTACTTC.